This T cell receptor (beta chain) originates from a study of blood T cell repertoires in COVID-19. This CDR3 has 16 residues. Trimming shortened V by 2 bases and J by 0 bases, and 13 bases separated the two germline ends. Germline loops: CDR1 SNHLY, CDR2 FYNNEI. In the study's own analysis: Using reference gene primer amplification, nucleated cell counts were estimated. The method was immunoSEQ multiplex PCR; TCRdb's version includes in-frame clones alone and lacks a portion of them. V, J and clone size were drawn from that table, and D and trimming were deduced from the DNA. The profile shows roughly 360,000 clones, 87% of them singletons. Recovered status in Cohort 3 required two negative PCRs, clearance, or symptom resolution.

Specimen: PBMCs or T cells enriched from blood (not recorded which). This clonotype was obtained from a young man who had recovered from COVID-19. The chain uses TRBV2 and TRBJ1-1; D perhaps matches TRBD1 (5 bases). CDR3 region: CASSESIAGMNTEAFF. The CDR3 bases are TGTGCCAGCAGTGAATCCATCGCAGGGATGAACACTGAAGCTTTCTTT.